A selection of T cell receptor beta chains follows, all from one sample in a study of blood T cell repertoires in COVID-19. Sequenced by immunoSEQ multiplex PCR; TCRdb stores in-frame clones only, minus some. The sample gives about 200,000 clones, about 88% of which show up once; around 1.5% is in the top ten. Sequenced input: peripheral blood. The receptors come from a man aged 18-30 years with active or convalescent COVID-19. CDR3s include the opening cysteine and the closing phenylalanine or tryptophan. A D gene is named only where the DNA matches it firmly. Rows may omit the clone size; those that give it use once, few, many or a size class.

D	V	J	size	DNA	CDR3
TRBD2	TRBV7-9	TRBJ2-3	.	TGTGCCAGCAGCGCTACTAGCGGCACAGATACGCAGTATTTT	CASSATSGTDTQYF
TRBD1	TRBV6-5	TRBJ1-2	.	TGTGCCAGCAGTTACTCTAGACAGGGAGGTGGCTACACCTTC	CASSYSRQGGGYTF
TRBD1	TRBV4-1	TRBJ1-2	few	TGCGCCAGCAGCCCCACCGGGACAGTTAACTATGGCTACACCTTC	CASSPTGTVNYGYTF
TRBD1	TRBV29-1	TRBJ1-2	.	TGCAGCGCAGGGGGTTATGGCTACACCTTC	CSAGGYGYTF
.	TRBV12-3/TRBV12-4	TRBJ1-1	.	TGTGCCAGCAGTTTAACTTTACTACCTAAAGCTTTCTTT	CASSLTLLPKAFF
.	TRBV4-3	TRBJ2-1	.	TGCGCCAGCAGCCACTCCCGATCCGGGGGTATCTACAATGAGCAGTTCTTC	CASSHSRSGGIYNEQFF
TRBD1	TRBV9	TRBJ1-1	few	TGTGCCAGCAGGGGACAGCAGAACACTGAAGCTTTCTTT	CASRGQQNTEAFF
TRBD1	TRBV9	TRBJ2-7	once	TGTGCCAGCAGCGCATTGGGACAGGGCGTCCACGAGCAGTACTTC	CASSALGQGVHEQYF
.	TRBV7-2	TRBJ1-2	.	TGTGCCAGCAGCTTAGCTTCCGGTAGTTATGGCTACACCTTC	CASSLASGSYGYTF
.	TRBV10-1	TRBJ2-5	.	TGCGCCAGTCACTTGTCCGGAGCTTCCCAAGAGACCCAGTACTTC	CASHLSGASQETQYF
.	TRBV2	TRBJ1-3	.	TGTGCCAGCAGTGACGGGGAGGGCACCGGAAACACCATATATTTT	CASSDGEGTGNTIYF
.	TRBV3-1/TRBV3-2	TRBJ2-3	.	TGTGCCAGCAGCCAAGAAAGGCGCGGGAGCACAGATACGCAGTATTTT	CASSQERRGSTDTQYF
TRBD1	TRBV6-1	TRBJ2-4	.	TGTGCCAGCAGTGAGGGGACCGGGACAGGACAAAACATTCAGTACTTC	CASSEGTGTGQNIQYF
.	TRBV6-6	TRBJ2-7	.	TGTGCCAGCAGTTACGCTACTAGTGCTCGCGAGCAGTACTTC	CASSYATSAREQYF
.	TRBV5-1	TRBJ2-1	.	TGCGCCAGCAGCTTGGCAGCTTTGCTAGCTGCCGCCTACAATGAGCAGTTCTTC	CASSLAALLAAAYNEQFF
TRBD2	TRBV7-2	TRBJ2-1	.	TGTGCCAGCAGCAGGACTAGCGGACTATACAATGAGCAGTTCTTC	CASSRTSGLYNEQFF
.	TRBV7-9	TRBJ1-1	.	TGTGCCAGCAGCGGGGGACTTGACACTGAAGCTTTCTTT	CASSGGLDTEAFF
.	TRBV18	TRBJ1-5	once	TGTGCCAGCTCACAAGCCCAGGGTATCAATCAGCCCCAGCATTTT	CASSQAQGINQPQHF
TRBD1	TRBV18	TRBJ1-3	few	TGTGCCAGCTCACGGTCGACAGGGGTTAAGGGAAACACCATATATTTT	CASSRSTGVKGNTIYF
.	TRBV27	TRBJ1-2	.	TGTGCCAGCAGTCCTGCAGGGTTCTCTTATGGCTACACCTTC	CASSPAGFSYGYTF
.	TRBV18	TRBJ2-2	few	TGTGCCAGCTCATCGGAGCAGGCAGGGACCGGGGAGCTGTTTTTT	CASSSEQAGTGELFF
TRBD2	TRBV6-4	TRBJ2-3	.	TGTGCCAGCAGTGAAGTCTCAGCGGGAGGAAGCACAGATACGCAGTATTTT	CASSEVSAGGSTDTQYF
.	TRBV6-5	TRBJ2-7	once	TGTGCCAGCAGTTACTCTGGCGGGATCACCCCCTACGAGCAGTACTTC	CASSYSGGITPYEQYF
.	TRBV30	TRBJ1-2	.	TGTGCCTGGAGTCATCAGGGGTCCGGCTACACCTTC	CAWSHQGSGYTF
TRBD1	TRBV19	TRBJ1-1	.	TGTGCCAGTAGTATCGTTGGACAGGGCAACACTGAAGCTTTCTTT	CASSIVGQGNTEAFF
TRBD2	TRBV27	TRBJ2-2	.	TGTGCCAGCAGTTCGGGGACTAGTACCGGGGAGCTGTTTTTT	CASSSGTSTGELFF
.	TRBV7-2	TRBJ1-1	.	TGTGCCAGCAGCTTAGTAGGGAGATACACTGAAGCTTTCTTT	CASSLVGRYTEAFF
TRBD2	TRBV5-1	TRBJ2-7	.	TGCGCCAGCAGCCCGGAACTAGCGGGGTCGGGCGAGCAGTACTTC	CASSPELAGSGEQYF
TRBD1	TRBV30	TRBJ1-6	.	TGTGCCTGGAGTTCCGGGACAGGACATTCACCCCTCCACTTT	CAWSSGTGHSPLHF
TRBD1	TRBV11-3	TRBJ2-1	once	TGTGCCAGCAGCTTTGGTCCCGGACAGGGCCCATACTCCTACAATGAGCAGTTCTTC	CASSFGPGQGPYSYNEQFF
.	TRBV4-2	TRBJ2-2	few	TGTGCCAGCAGCCAGGAGCTCCGAGCGGGGGAGCTGTTTTTT	CASSQELRAGELFF
.	TRBV21-1	TRBJ1-4	.	TGTGCCAGCAGCACAAATGAAAAACTGTTTTTT	CASSTNEKLFF
.	TRBV7-2	TRBJ2-3	.	TGTGCCAGCAGCTTATACCCACAGGATACGCAGTATTTT	CASSLYPQDTQYF
TRBD1	TRBV27	TRBJ1-2	.	TGTGCCAGCAGCCGGACAGGGGGTCCAGGCTATGGCTACACCTTC	CASSRTGGPGYGYTF
TRBD2	TRBV28	TRBJ2-3	once	TGTGCCAGTGAGCGGGGGTCCACAGATACGCAGTATTTT	CASERGSTDTQYF
TRBD1	TRBV19	TRBJ2-7	.	TGTGCCAGTAGTTTTCAGGGGGCGGCCGAGCAGTACTTC	CASSFQGAAEQYF
.	TRBV18	TRBJ1-1	.	TGTGCCAGCTCACCACAGAGGAACACTGAAGCTTTCTTT	CASSPQRNTEAFF
.	TRBV4-3	TRBJ1-2	.	TGCGCCAGCAGCCAAGACTATTTGGCCCGTTCGGGCTATGGCTACACCTTC	CASSQDYLARSGYGYTF
.	TRBV11-2	TRBJ2-7	few	TGTGCCAGCAGCCCCTTGAGGCTACCGATGAACTACGAGCAGTACTTC	CASSPLRLPMNYEQYF
TRBD2	TRBV5-1	TRBJ2-1	.	TGCGCCAGCAGCCAACTAGCGGGGGGATCCTACAATGAGCAGTTCTTC	CASSQLAGGSYNEQFF
TRBD2	TRBV10-1	TRBJ2-3	.	TGCGCCAGCAGTGAGCCAGTCGGGAGGGCCGAAGATACGCAGTATTTT	CASSEPVGRAEDTQYF
.	TRBV12-3/TRBV12-4	TRBJ2-5	.	TGTGCCAGCAGTGCGGGCTTTCAAGAGACCCAGTACTTC	CASSAGFQETQYF
.	TRBV6-2/TRBV6-3	TRBJ1-1	few	TGTGCCAGCAGTTGGGAGACGAACACTGAAGCTTTCTTT	CASSWETNTEAFF
.	TRBV7-9	TRBJ1-2	.	TGTGCCAGCAGCTTGGGGACTGGCTGGATCTATGGCTACACCTTC	CASSLGTGWIYGYTF
.	TRBV5-1	TRBJ1-6	.	TGCGCCAGCAGCTTGTCTGACCAGGTCGGACCCCTCCACTTT	CASSLSDQVGPLHF
TRBD1	TRBV30	TRBJ1-1	.	TGTGCCTGGAGCCCTTATAGGGGGCTGAAGAACACTGAAGCTTTCTTT	CAWSPYRGLKNTEAFF
TRBD1	TRBV30	TRBJ1-2	.	TGTGCCTTAAAGGACAGGGGAGCTAACTATGGCTACACCTTC	CALKDRGANYGYTF
.	TRBV4-3	TRBJ1-5	.	TGCGCCAGCAGCCAAGCGGTGGGGGCCGACCAGCCCCAGCATTTT	CASSQAVGADQPQHF
.	TRBV10-3	TRBJ2-1	.	TGTGCCATCAGTATCGAGGTTGGGGGGGCCGGTGAGCAGTTCTTC	CAISIEVGGAGEQFF
TRBD1	TRBV10-3	TRBJ2-7	.	TGTGCCATCAGTGAGCTGGAGACAGGGTGGCACGAGCAGTACTTC	CAISELETGWHEQYF
TRBD2	TRBV5-1	TRBJ2-1	.	TGCGCCAGCAGGATGGGACTAGGCTTTGAAGATGAGCAGTTCTTC	CASRMGLGFEDEQFF
TRBD1	TRBV10-2	TRBJ2-1	.	TGCGCCAGCAGTGACAGGACAGGGACTTATGAGCAGTTCTTC	CASSDRTGTYEQFF
.	TRBV19	TRBJ1-2	.	TGTGCCAGTTCAGATACAGGGAACTATGGCTACACCTTC	CASSDTGNYGYTF
TRBD2	TRBV27	TRBJ2-2	few	TGTGCCAGCAGTTTAGGGACTAGCGGAGCCGGGGAGCTGTTTTTT	CASSLGTSGAGELFF
TRBD2	TRBV19	TRBJ2-3	.	TGTGCCAGTAGTCGAGCAATCAGCGGGGGTTCTGCAGATACGCAGTATTTT	CASSRAISGGSADTQYF
.	TRBV7-2	TRBJ2-7	.	TGTGCCAGCAGCTTAGGGCAGGCGTTTGGCGAGCAGTACTTC	CASSLGQAFGEQYF
.	TRBV5-1	TRBJ1-1	.	TGCGCCAGCAGGTATGACTTAGGTGAGAACACTGAAGCTTTCTTT	CASRYDLGENTEAFF
.	TRBV24-1	TRBJ1-4	.	TGTGCCACCTCTCCAACTAATGAAAAACTGTTTTTT	CATSPTNEKLFF
TRBD1	TRBV7-9	TRBJ2-7	.	TGTGCCAGCAGCCCATGGACAGGGGGCCTCTACGAGCAGTACTTC	CASSPWTGGLYEQYF
TRBD1	TRBV27	TRBJ1-2	once	TGTGCCAGCGGGCAGGGGGGCCGGGGCTACACCTTC	CASGQGGRGYTF